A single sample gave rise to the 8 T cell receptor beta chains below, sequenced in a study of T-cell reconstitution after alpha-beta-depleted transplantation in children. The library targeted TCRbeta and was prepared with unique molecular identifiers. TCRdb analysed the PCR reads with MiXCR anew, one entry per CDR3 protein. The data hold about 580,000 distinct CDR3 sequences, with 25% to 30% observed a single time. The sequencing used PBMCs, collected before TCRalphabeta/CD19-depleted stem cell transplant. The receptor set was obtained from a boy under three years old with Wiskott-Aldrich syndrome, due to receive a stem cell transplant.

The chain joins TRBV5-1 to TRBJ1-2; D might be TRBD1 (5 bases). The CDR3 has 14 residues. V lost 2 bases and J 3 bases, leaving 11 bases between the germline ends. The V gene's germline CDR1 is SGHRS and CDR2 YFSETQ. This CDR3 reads CASSFTGTDYGYTF. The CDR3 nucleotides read TGCGCCAGCAGCTTTACCGGGACTGACTATGGCTACACCTTC.

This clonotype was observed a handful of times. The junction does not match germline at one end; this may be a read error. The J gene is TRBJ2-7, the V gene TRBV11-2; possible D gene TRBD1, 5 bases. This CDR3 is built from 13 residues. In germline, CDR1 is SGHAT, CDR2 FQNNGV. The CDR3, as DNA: TGTGCCAGCAGCTTATTTCCAGGGTCGAACGTTAACTTC. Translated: CASSLFPGSNVNF.

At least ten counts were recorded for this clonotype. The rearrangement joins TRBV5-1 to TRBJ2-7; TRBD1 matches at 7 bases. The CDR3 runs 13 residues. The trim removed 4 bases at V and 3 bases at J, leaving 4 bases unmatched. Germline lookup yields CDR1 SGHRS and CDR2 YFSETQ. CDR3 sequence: CASSMGQIYEQYF. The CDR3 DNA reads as TGCGCCAGCAGCATGGGACAGATCTACGAGCAGTACTTC.

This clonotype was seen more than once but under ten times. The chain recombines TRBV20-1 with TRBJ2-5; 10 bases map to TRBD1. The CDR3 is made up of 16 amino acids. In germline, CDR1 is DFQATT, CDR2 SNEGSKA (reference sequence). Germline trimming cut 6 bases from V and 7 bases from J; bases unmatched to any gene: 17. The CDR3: CSAPTVPGQGQGTQYF. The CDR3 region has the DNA TGCAGTGCCCCGACGGTCCCGGGACAGGGGCAGGGGACCCAGTACTTC.

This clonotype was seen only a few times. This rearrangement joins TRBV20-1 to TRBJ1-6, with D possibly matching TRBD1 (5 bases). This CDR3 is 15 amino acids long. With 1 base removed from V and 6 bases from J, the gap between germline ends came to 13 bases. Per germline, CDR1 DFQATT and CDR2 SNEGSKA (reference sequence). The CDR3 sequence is CSARGDSTTNSPLHF. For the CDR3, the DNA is TGCAGTGCTAGAGGGGACTCTACGACTAATTCACCCCTCCACTTT.

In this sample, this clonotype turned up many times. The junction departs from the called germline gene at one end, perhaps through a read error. CDR3 sequence: CASSLGDSSYEQYF. In DNA, the CDR3 is TGTGCCAGTAGTCTTGGGGACAGCTCCTACGAGCAGTACTTC. This chain connects TRBV5-1 to TRBJ2-7, with 7 bases aligning to TRBD1. Germline-derived CDR1 and CDR2 are SGHRS and YFSETQ. The CDR3 totals 14 residues.

In nucleotides, the CDR3 is TGTGCCATCGAGACTAGCGGGGGCACCGGGGAGCTGTTTTTT. Protein: CAIETSGGTGELFF. This sequence joins TRBV10-3 and TRBJ2-2, with 12 bases matching TRBD2. CDR1 is ENHRY and CDR2 is SYGVKD in the germline V gene. V lost 8 bases to trimming and J lost 4 bases; unmatched junction nucleotides: 2. The CDR3 sequence is 14 residues long.

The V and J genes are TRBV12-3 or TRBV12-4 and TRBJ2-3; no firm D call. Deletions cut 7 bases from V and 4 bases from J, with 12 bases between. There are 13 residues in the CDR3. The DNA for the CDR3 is TGTGCCAGCATTGGGGTGGCGGCAGATACGCAGTATTTT. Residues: CASIGVAADTQYF.